Listed below are T cell receptor beta chains from one sample, sequenced in a study of cytomegalovirus exposure and HLA in healthy donors. Clones were read by immunoSEQ multiplex PCR, and TCRdb kept only the in-frame ones, dropping some. The sample shows about 400,000 clones, 86% of them seen only once. Sequenced: PBMCs. The receptors come from a woman under 30 in good health and CMV-seronegative. The CDR3 runs from the conserved cysteine through the conserved F or W. The D gene is left open where the match is weak. The size of a clone is reported for some rows only, either as once, few or many, or as a class for expanded clones.

abundance,d_gene,j_gene,len,v_gene,CDR3aa,CDR3nt
.,TRBD2,TRBJ2-1,14,TRBV6-6,CASSPRTSGGEQFF,TGTGCCAGCAGTCCGAGGACTAGCGGGGGGGAGCAGTTCTTC
.,.,TRBJ1-1,13,TRBV19,CATGRRENTEAFF,TGTGCCACAGGCCGCAGGGAGAACACTGAAGCTTTCTTT
.,TRBD2,TRBJ2-7,17,TRBV4-1,CASSQEGYLAGDYEQYF,TGCGCCAGCAGCCAAGAAGGGTATCTAGCGGGGGATTACGAGCAGTACTTC
few,.,TRBJ1-5,13,TRBV10-2,CASSPGSNQPQHF,TGCGCCAGCAGTCCGGGAAGCAATCAGCCCCAGCATTTT
.,.,TRBJ2-3,17,TRBV4-2,CASSQDFAGGPTDTQYF,TGTGCCAGCAGCCAAGATTTCGCTGGCGGGCCCACAGATACGCAGTATTTT
.,TRBD2,TRBJ2-2,21,TRBV4-1,CASSQLRSVASGRVNTGELFF,TGCGCCAGCAGCCAACTTCGTTCGGTGGCTAGCGGGAGGGTGAACACCGGGGAGCTGTTTTTT
.,.,TRBJ2-7,16,TRBV12-5,CASGLFIDSPSYEQYF,TGTGCTAGTGGTTTGTTCATTGACAGTCCATCCTACGAGCAGTACTTC
.,TRBD2,TRBJ2-3,16,TRBV27,CASSLTAGGQTDTQYF,TGTGCCAGCAGCCTTACAGCGGGGGGGCAGACAGATACGCAGTATTTT
few,TRBD1,TRBJ1-2,15,TRBV13,CASSLTAGGNYGYTF,TGTGCCAGCAGCTTAACGGCAGGGGGCAACTATGGCTACACCTTC
.,.,TRBJ2-7,11,TRBV28,CASSYGYEQYF,TGTGCCAGCAGTTACGGCTACGAGCAGTACTTC
.,TRBD1,TRBJ2-2,20,TRBV2,CASSGPTGDPRYSRAGELFF,TGTGCCAGCAGTGGGCCCACAGGGGACCCCCGTTATAGCAGGGCCGGGGAGCTGTTTTTT
.,.,TRBJ2-7,15,TRBV30,CAWSGPGLGSYEQYF,TGTGCCTGGAGTGGACCGGGACTGGGCTCCTACGAGCAGTACTTC
few,TRBD2,TRBJ2-3,15,TRBV30,CAWSYTAGATDTQYF,TGTGCCTGGAGTTATACCGCGGGAGCTACAGATACGCAGTATTTT
once,.,TRBJ2-3,12,TRBV7-9,CASSPVADTQYF,TGTGCCAGCAGCCCCGTAGCAGATACGCAGTATTTT
.,TRBD2,TRBJ2-5,14,TRBV7-6,CASSLGLAEETQYF,TGTGCCAGCAGCTTAGGTCTAGCGGAAGAGACCCAGTACTTC
.,TRBD1,TRBJ2-4,16,TRBV15,CATSSRDRGRANIQYF,TGTGCCACCAGCTCTCGGGACAGGGGACGAGCGAACATTCAGTACTTC
.,.,TRBJ2-1,13,TRBV5-1,CASSPGPQGEQFF,TGCGCCAGCAGCCCGGGCCCCCAGGGTGAGCAGTTCTTC
.,.,TRBJ2-7,18,TRBV4-1,CASSQVGGQGDSSYEQYF,TGCGCCAGCAGCCAAGTAGGAGGGCAGGGGGACAGCTCCTACGAGCAGTACTTC
.,TRBD1,TRBJ2-1,16,TRBV7-6,CASSPRTGSSYNEQFF,TGTGCCAGCAGCCCACGGACAGGGTCGTCCTACAATGAGCAGTTCTTC
.,TRBD1,TRBJ1-4,17,TRBV27,CASSLDYRRGRLEKLFF,TGTGCCAGCAGTTTAGACTACCGAAGGGGGCGGTTGGAAAAACTGTTTTTT
.,TRBD2,TRBJ2-5,16,TRBV5-1,CASSLETGGAGETQYF,TGCGCCAGCAGCTTGGAAACCGGGGGGGCCGGGGAGACCCAGTACTTC
once,TRBD2,TRBJ2-1,16,TRBV27,CASSLFGGRMYNEQFF,TGTGCCAGCAGTTTATTCGGCGGGAGAATGTACAATGAGCAGTTCTTC
.,TRBD2,TRBJ2-7,15,TRBV6-1,CASRGTSGRAHEQYF,TGTGCCAGCAGGGGGACTAGCGGGAGGGCCCACGAGCAGTACTTC